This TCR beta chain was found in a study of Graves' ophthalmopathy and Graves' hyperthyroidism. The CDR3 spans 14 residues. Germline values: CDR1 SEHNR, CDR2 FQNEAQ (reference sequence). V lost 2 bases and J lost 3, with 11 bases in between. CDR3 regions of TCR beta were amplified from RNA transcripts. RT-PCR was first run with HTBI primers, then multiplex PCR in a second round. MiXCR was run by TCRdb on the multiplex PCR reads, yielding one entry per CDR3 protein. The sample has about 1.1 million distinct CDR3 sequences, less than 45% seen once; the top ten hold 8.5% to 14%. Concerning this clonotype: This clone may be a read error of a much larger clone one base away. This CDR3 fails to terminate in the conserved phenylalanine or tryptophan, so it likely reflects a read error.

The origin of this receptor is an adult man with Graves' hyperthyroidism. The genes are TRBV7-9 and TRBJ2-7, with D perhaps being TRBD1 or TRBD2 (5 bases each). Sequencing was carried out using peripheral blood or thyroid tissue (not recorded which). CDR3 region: CASSLWDGYYEQYL. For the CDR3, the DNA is TGTGCCAGCAGCTTATGGGACGGATACTACGAGCAGTACCTC.